This T cell receptor beta chain was sequenced during a study of T cell repertoires in cytomegalovirus infection. TCRdb reprocessed the reads via MiXCR and lists one record per CDR3 protein. The table lists under 800,000 distinct CDR3 sequences, approximately 24% of them singletons, with 7% to 9% in the top ten. Trimming removed 5 bases at V and 5 bases at J, with 15 bases between. Germline values: CDR1 KGHSH, CDR2 LQKENI. This CDR3 comprises 14 residues. There are a few counts of this clonotype. The origin of this receptor is a human donor in good health (CMV status not recorded). Some clones in this sample may be carry-over from other donors' samples. The chain joins TRBV18 to TRBJ2-5; possibly TRBD2 for D (5 bases). Specimen: CD8+ T cells from PBMCs. The CDR3 bases are TGTGCCAGCTCAGCCCGGGGAGAATGGGAGACCCAGTACTTC. Translated, it gives CASSARGEWETQYF.